These 17 T cell receptor beta chains originate from one sample sequenced in a study of T-cell memory formation after mild COVID-19. MiXCR was run by TCRdb on the 5' RACE reads, yielding one entry per CDR3 protein. The sample has fewer than 250,000 distinct CDR3 sequences; roughly 10% are singletons. Sequenced sample: PBMCs or a T cell subset sorted from them (not recorded which). The receptors originated from a young man who had mild COVID-19 (a few samples of this study predate the infection). Cell type and time point are not known.

The chain is built from TRBV12-3 or TRBV12-4 and TRBJ1-2; 8 bases fit TRBD1. This CDR3 comprises 11 residues. Trimming removed 5 bases from V and 14 bases from J; junction bases left unmatched: 7. The CDR3 spells CASSGRTGQTF. The CDR3 DNA reads TGTGCCAGCAGTGGGAGGACAGGGCAGACCTTC.

This clonotype was counted between two and nine times. This chain joins TRBV5-1 and TRBJ2-7; D gene unclear. The CDR3 is made up of 14 amino acids. V was trimmed by 2 bases and J by 3 bases, leaving 12 bases between them. Per germline, CDR1 SGHRS and CDR2 YFSETQ. The CDR3 coding sequence is TGCGCCAGCAGCTTACCGGGTCCTTACTACGAGCAGTACTTC. This gives the protein CASSLPGPYYEQYF.

The chain is built from TRBV12-3 or TRBV12-4 and TRBJ1-3; possible D gene TRBD1, 6 bases. The CDR3 is made up of 14 amino acids. Trimming pared 2 bases from V and 2 bases from J, leaving 7 bases between. DNA of the CDR3: TGTGCCAGCAGTTTAACAGGGACTGGAAACACCATATATTTT. Protein product: CASSLTGTGNTIYF.

This clonotype was seen a handful of times. The chain combines TRBV19 with TRBJ1-1; D perhaps matches TRBD1 (6 bases). V dropped 3 bases and J dropped 3 bases, with 11 bases sitting between them. The germline V gene encodes CDR1 LNHDA and CDR2 SQIVND (reference sequence). The CDR3 length is 14 residues. The CDR3 nucleotides are TGTGCCAGTAGTATCTCAGGGGTGGACACTGAAGCTTTCTTT. Encoded protein: CASSISGVDTEAFF.

The rearrangement joins TRBV11-2 to TRBJ2-1, with 9 nucleotides matching TRBD2. Trimming took 5 bases from V and 6 from J; bases not matched to a gene: 14. Germline CDR1 and CDR2: SGHAT and FQNNGV. CDR3 length equals 17 residues. The DNA of the CDR3 is TGTGCCAGCAGCCCTCTCGGGCGAGCGGGGGGTTCCAATGAGCAGTTCTTC. This gives the protein CASSPLGRAGGSNEQFF.

This clonotype was found a few times. The chain links TRBV6-1 to TRBJ2-1; D gene ambiguous. Germline V CDR1 and CDR2: MNHNS, SASEGT. The CDR3 covers 16 residues. V was trimmed by 4 bases and J by 0 bases, leaving 13 bases between them. The DNA of the CDR3 is TGTGCCAGCAGTGTTAACCTTTATAACTCCTACAATGAGCAGTTCTTC. This gives the protein CASSVNLYNSYNEQFF.

J is TRBJ1-1 and V is TRBV10-3; no clear D. From germline, CDR1 is ENHRY and CDR2 SYGVKD. CDR3 length: 15 amino acids. Trimming removed 0 bases from V and 5 bases from J, with 13 bases in between. The CDR3 DNA is TGTGCCATCAGTGAGTCGACGGGGATTGGGACTGAAGCTTTCTTT. Translation gives CAISESTGIGTEAFF.

This clonotype was recorded at least ten times. The chain joins TRBV7-2 to TRBJ2-1; the match to TRBD2 covers 12 bases. Germline V gene sequence: CDR1 SGHTA, CDR2 FQGNSA. The junction had 3 bases not matched to a gene; V was cut back by 4 bases and J by 8 bases. The CDR3 runs to 14 residues. CDR3 bases: TGTGCCAGCAGCTCGACTAGCGGGGGCTATGAGCAGTTCTTC. Protein product: CASSSTSGGYEQFF.

The chain carries TRBV11-2 and TRBJ2-5; 8 nucleotides align to TRBD2. Germline V gene lookup returns CDR1 SGHAT and CDR2 FQNNGV. V shed 1 base and J 1 base; nucleotides not matched to a gene: 2. The CDR3 has 15 amino acids. CDR3 amino acids: CASSLVAGSQETQYF. For the CDR3, the DNA is TGTGCCAGCAGCTTAGTAGCGGGGAGCCAAGAGACCCAGTACTTC. The full variable domain, in which reference TRBV11-2 and TRBJ2-5 provide the parts outside the CDR3, is EAGVAQSPRYKIIEKRQSVAFWCNPISGHATLYWYQQILGQGPKLLIQFQNNGVVDDSQLPKDRFSAERLKGVDSTLKIQPAKLEDSAVYLCASSLVAGSQETQYFGPGTRLLVL.

This clonotype was counted at least ten times. The rearrangement joins TRBV7-7 to TRBJ1-6, with unresolved D. Germline V gene data show CDR1 as SSHAT and CDR2 as FNYEAQ (reference sequence). V lost 2 bases and J 6 bases, leaving 5 bases between the germline ends. There are 13 residues in the CDR3. CDR3 amino acids: CASSLQLNSPLHF. The CDR3 DNA is TGTGCCAGCAGCTTACAGCTTAATTCACCCCTCCACTTT.

This clonotype was observed a few times. This chain joins TRBV4-2 and TRBJ1-5; D remains ambiguous. The CDR3 loop spans 14 amino acids. The V and J ends lost 2 bases and 0 bases respectively, with 5 bases between them. CDR1 is LGHNA, CDR2 YNFKEQ, per germline. CDR3 in amino acids: CASSQSSSNQPQHF. The CDR3 nucleotides read TGTGCCAGCAGCCAAAGTTCTAGCAATCAGCCCCAGCATTTT.

The CDR3 DNA sequence: TGTGCCAGCAGCTCCGTGGGAGATACGCAGTATTTT. As protein: CASSSVGDTQYF. The rearrangement joins TRBV7-9 to TRBJ2-3; D is undetermined. Germline V gene lookup returns CDR1 SEHNR and CDR2 FQNEAQ (reference sequence). The CDR3 sequence is 12 residues long. The V end was cut by 4 bases, the J end by 5 bases, with 7 bases between. The entire variable domain, with the rest obtained from reference TRBV7-9 and TRBJ2-3, is as follows: DTGVSQNPRHKITKRGQNVTFRCDPISEHNRLYWYRQTLGQGPEFLTYFQNEAQLEKSRLLSDRFSAERPKGSFSTLEIQRTEQGDSAMYLCASSSVGDTQYFGPGTRLTVL.

This clonotype was picked up a small number of times. CDR3 sequence reads: CASSFQDRQETQYF. CDR3 in DNA: TGTGCCAGCAGTTTCCAGGACAGGCAAGAGACCCAGTACTTC. This chain links TRBV12-3 or TRBV12-4 with TRBJ2-5; 7 bases align to TRBD1. V trimming: 3 bases; J trimming: 2 bases; junction bases outside the gene matches: 3. This CDR3 region has 14 residues.

Only a few counts were recorded for this clonotype. V and J are TRBV10-3 and TRBJ2-5, with D possibly TRBD1 on 6 matching bases. V was clipped by 6 bases and J by 4 bases, with 15 bases between them. CDR3 length: 14 amino acids. CDR1 is ENHRY, CDR2 SYGVKD, per germline. The CDR3 DNA reads TGTGCCATCAGCCAACAGGGTCCAGCAGAGACCCAGTACTTC. Translating gives CAISQQGPAETQYF.

J is TRBJ2-7 and V is TRBV7-2; 11 nucleotides agree with TRBD1. Germline V gene lookup returns CDR1 SGHTA and CDR2 FQGNSA. Trimming took 5 bases from V and 4 from J; bases not matched to a gene: 7. The CDR3 is 15 amino acids. CDR3 in amino acids: CASSGSGTGGYEQYF. The CDR3 DNA reads as TGTGCCAGCAGCGGCTCCGGGACAGGGGGTTACGAGCAGTACTTC.

This clonotype was seen repeatedly, ten times or more. This chain links TRBV7-2 with TRBJ2-3, with 14 bases matching TRBD2. The germline gives CDR1 SGHTA, CDR2 FQGNSA. The CDR3 runs 18 residues. J gave up 2 bases and V 5 bases, and 9 bases lay outside the gene matches. The CDR3 region is CASSLRTSGGINTDTQYF. CDR3 sequence (DNA): TGTGCCAGCAGCCTCAGGACTAGCGGGGGGATTAACACAGATACGCAGTATTTT. Looking up the rest from reference TRBV7-2 and TRBJ2-3 gives the full variable domain: GAGVSQSPSNKVTEKGKDVELRCDPISGHTALYWYRQSLGQGLEFLIYFQGNSAPDKSGLPSDRFSAERTGGSVSTLTIQRTQQEDSAVYLCASSLRTSGGINTDTQYFGPGTRLTVL.

This clonotype came up many times. V gene TRBV12-3 or TRBV12-4 combines with J gene TRBJ1-1; TRBD1 aligns across 8 bases. V was clipped by 2 bases and J by 2 bases; unmatched bases: 4. The CDR3 has 15 amino acids. The CDR3 DNA is TGTGCCAGCAGTTTACAGGGGGCAGGAAACACTGAAGCTTTCTTT. This codes for CASSLQGAGNTEAFF.